This TCR beta chain was sequenced during a study of cytomegalovirus exposure and HLA in healthy donors. PCR employed 60 Vbeta and 13 Jbeta primers. Clones were sequenced by immunoSEQ multiplex PCR, and TCRdb holds only the in-frame ones, with some missing. The sample holds 130,000 or so clones, over 75% seen once. With respect to this clone: Its antigen is not known.

Study-wide points: TCR beta chains numbering more than 150 were designated cytomegalovirus-associated.

This CDR3 contains 15 residues. CDR1 LNHDA and CDR2 SQIVND come from the germline V gene (reference sequence). The V gene lost 1 base and the J gene lost 4 bases, with 10 bases spanning the gap. The sample taken for sequencing was PBMCs. This TCR derives from a woman between 18 and 30 years old in good health and CMV-seronegative. The chain is built from TRBV19 and TRBJ2-2; TRBD1 might be the D (5 bases). CDR3 nucleotide sequence: TGTGCCAGTAGTATAGGAAGGACAATCACCGGGGAGCTGTTTTTT. Translated, it gives CASSIGRTITGELFF.